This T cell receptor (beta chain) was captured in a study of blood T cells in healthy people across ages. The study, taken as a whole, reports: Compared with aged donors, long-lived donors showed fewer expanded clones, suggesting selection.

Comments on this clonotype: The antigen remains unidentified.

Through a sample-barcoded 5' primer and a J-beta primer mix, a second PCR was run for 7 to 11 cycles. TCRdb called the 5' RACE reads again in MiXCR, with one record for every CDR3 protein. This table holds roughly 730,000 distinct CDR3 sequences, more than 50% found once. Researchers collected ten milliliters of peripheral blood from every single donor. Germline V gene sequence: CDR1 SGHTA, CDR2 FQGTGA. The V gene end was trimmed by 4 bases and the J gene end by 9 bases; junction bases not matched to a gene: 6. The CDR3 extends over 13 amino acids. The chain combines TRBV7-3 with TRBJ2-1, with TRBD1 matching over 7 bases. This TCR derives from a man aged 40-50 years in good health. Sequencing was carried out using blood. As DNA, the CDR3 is TGTGCCAGCAGCTCAAGACAGGGCTTTGAGCAGTTCTTC. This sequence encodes CASSSRQGFEQFF.